The T cell receptor beta chain described here comes from a study of OX40 agonist ivuxolimab in advanced cancers. About the study: Among those enrolled, mean age was about 63 years (range 23 to 79) and 82.7% were male. Anti-PD-1, anti-PD-L1 or anti-CTLA-4 therapy given earlier was allowed, and around 40% had some.

Assay used: immunoSEQ multiplex PCR; TCRdb lists only in-frame clones, some missing. Here the sample spans fewer than 75,000 clones, roughly 90% being singletons. The V gene's germline CDR1 is SNHLY and CDR2 FYNNEI. V trimming: 3 bases; J trimming: 4 bases; junction bases outside the gene matches: 5. The CDR3 runs 16 residues. On this clone itself: The antigen is undetermined.

General study findings and limits: Both CD4+ and CD8+ T cell populations in blood had undergone clonal expansion by week 6 at 0.1 to 3.0 mg/kg.

Specimen: CD4+ or CD8+ T cells sorted from blood, collected in a trial of the OX40 agonist ivuxolimab. This clonotype was obtained from an adult with an advanced solid tumor such as melanoma, head and neck, liver or kidney cancer. The chain carries TRBV2 and TRBJ2-1; 11 nucleotides agree with TRBD1. The CDR3 DNA is TGTGCCAGCAGTGATGGACAGGGGGCTTTGTACAATGAGCAGTTCTTC. Amino acid sequence: CASSDGQGALYNEQFF.